The 28 T cell receptor beta chains in this list originate from one sample, sequenced in a study of shared clonotypes between healthy human individuals (dated by TCRdb to 2018 to 2021). Library construction relied on the immunoSEQ multiplex PCR assay. The clones in this table, taken by TCRdb from immuneACCESS, are in-frame only. Not every clone is retained; where verified, under half of the shortfall comes from an unresolved V gene, and the cause of the rest is unknown. The sample profile shows some 2 million clones; roughly 94% of them were found once. Under 0.15% of the sample lies in the top ten. Sequenced material: naive CD4+ T cells sorted from blood. Explained via the paper, the cell subset or site label denotes: CD45RA+ positively selected. Receptors originate from a man younger than 35 in good health.

V is TRBV12-5 and J is TRBJ2-3; D is unclear. Deletions cut 4 bases from V and 5 bases from J, with 7 bases between. Germline V gives CDR1 LGHNT, CDR2 FRNRAP. This CDR3 is built from 12 residues. The CDR3 region is CASGSVRDTQYF. The CDR3 bases are TGTGCTAGTGGTTCCGTCAGAGATACGCAGTATTTT.

The chain couples TRBV4-1 to TRBJ1-6; possible D gene TRBD1, 5 bases. From germline, CDR1 is MGHRA and CDR2 YSYEKL. CDR3 length equals 18 residues. Between the trimmed V and J ends, which lost 0 bases and 0 bases, there was a span of 12 bases. The chain's CDR3 is CASSQDGAQSSYNSPLHF. DNA for the CDR3: TGCGCCAGCAGCCAAGATGGGGCGCAGAGCTCCTATAATTCACCCCTCCACTTT.

This chain links TRBV6-1 with TRBJ2-3; D remains unclear. Trimming shortened V by 3 bases and J by 1 base, and 11 bases separated the two germline ends. The germline gives CDR1 MNHNS, CDR2 SASEGT. CDR3 size: 15 residues. DNA of the CDR3: TGTGCCAGCAGTGATTTGGCGTTAGGCACAGATACGCAGTATTTT. Amino acid sequence: CASSDLALGTDTQYF.

As regards this clone: This may arise from a read error, as a much more abundant clone is one base away. Different DNA sequences within this sample yield the same CDR3. This sequence joins TRBV28 and TRBJ1-6, with D uncertain. This CDR3 contains 15 residues. Germline CDR1 is MDHEN and CDR2 is SYDVKM. CDR3 residues: CASSLNGFDNSPLHF. The CDR3 nucleotides read TGTGCCAGCAGTTTAAACGGATTCGATAATTCACCTCTCCACTTT. Full variable domain (remainder filled in from reference TRBV28 and TRBJ1-6): DVKVTQSSRYLVKRTGEKVFLECVQDMDHENMFWYRQDPGLGLRLIYFSYDVKMKEKGDIPEGYSVSREKKERFSLILESASTNQTSMYLCASSLNGFDNSPLHFGNGTRLTVT.

J is TRBJ2-5 and V is TRBV10-3; the D gene could be TRBD1 or TRBD2 (6 bases each). Germline values: CDR1 ENHRY, CDR2 SYGVKD. The CDR3 loop spans 14 amino acids. The V end lost 3 bases, the J end lost 4 bases, and 12 bases lay between the germline ends. CDR3 amino acids: CAISDNGGGETQYF. CDR3 DNA sequence: TGTGCCATCAGTGATAACGGGGGCGGAGAGACCCAGTACTTC.

The genes are TRBV7-2 and TRBJ2-1; 9 nucleotides agree with TRBD2. CDR1 SGHTA and CDR2 FQGNSA come from the germline V gene. V shed 5 bases and J 5 bases; nucleotides not matched to a gene: 7. The CDR3 has 15 amino acids. The CDR3 DNA is TGTGCCAGCAGCCCGTTAGCGGGAGTAGACAATGAGCAGTTCTTC. This sequence encodes CASSPLAGVDNEQFF.

The CDR3 protein is CASSFFFGVGVMDEKLFF. The DNA for the CDR3 is TGTGCCAGCAGCTTCTTTTTTGGGGTAGGAGTAATGGATGAAAAACTGTTTTTT. This sequence joins TRBV5-4 and TRBJ1-4; D is unclear. This CDR3 has 18 amino acids. Per the germline V gene, CDR1 is SGHNT and CDR2 is YYREEE (reference sequence). Trimming removed 2 bases from V and 6 bases from J, with 23 bases in between. Variable domain in full (rest from reference TRBV5-4 and TRBJ1-4): ETGVTQSPTHLIKTRGQQVTLRCSSQSGHNTVSWYQQALGQGPQFIFQYYREEENGRGNFPPRFSGLQFPNYSSELNVNALELDDSALYLCASSFFFGVGVMDEKLFFGSGTQLSVL.

As regards this clone: Distinct nucleotide sequences in the sample also encode this CDR3. The chain is built from TRBV28 and TRBJ1-1; 8 nucleotides agree with TRBD1. The V gene end was trimmed by 4 bases and the J gene end by 1 base; junction bases not matched to a gene: 5. Germline-derived CDR1 and CDR2 are MDHEN and SYDVKM. The CDR3 covers 15 residues. The CDR3, as DNA: TGTGCCAGCAGTTCGACCGGGACAGGGAACACTGAAGCTTTCTTT. Protein sequence: CASSSTGTGNTEAFF.

This chain uses TRBV10-1 with TRBJ2-1; 9 nucleotides match TRBD2. There are 12 residues in the CDR3. Germline-derived CDR1 and CDR2 are WNHNN and SYGVQD (reference sequence). Losses at the gene ends were 8 bases for V and 10 bases for J; bases not matched to a gene: 6. The CDR3 spells CASSKLAGEQFF. The DNA for the CDR3 is TGCGCCAGCTCAAAACTAGCGGGCGAGCAGTTCTTC.

The chain carries TRBV11-2 and TRBJ1-3; D perhaps matches TRBD1 (5 bases). CDR3 length: 14 residues. The germline CDR1 and CDR2 sequences are SGHAT and FQNNGV. The V end was cut by 4 bases, the J end by 2 bases, with 9 bases between. CDR3 DNA: TGTGCCAGCAGCTACGGACAAGCTGGAAACACCATATATTTT. It specifies CASSYGQAGNTIYF.

The rearrangement links TRBV6-5 to TRBJ1-4; no clear D gene. The CDR3 length is 14 residues. The germline gives CDR1 MNHEY, CDR2 SVGAGI. Trimming removed 6 bases from V and 5 bases from J, with 13 bases in between. CDR3 DNA sequence: TGTGCCAGCAGGTCCCGGGCCTTAAATGAAAAACTGTTTTTT. The encoded protein is CASRSRALNEKLFF.

The chain links TRBV30 to TRBJ1-6; tentative D call: TRBD1 (5 bases). V lost 7 bases, J lost 0 bases, and 10 bases lay in between. Germline-derived CDR1 and CDR2 are GTSNPN and SVGIG (reference sequence). This CDR3 contains 14 residues. The CDR3 sequence is CASKGSSYNSPLHF. The CDR3 nucleotides are TGTGCCTCTAAGGGGAGCTCCTATAATTCACCCCTCCACTTT.

This chain joins TRBV6-5 and TRBJ2-3, with D unresolved. The CDR3 length is 13 residues. Per the germline V gene, CDR1 is MNHEY and CDR2 is SVGAGI. Deletions cut 0 bases from V and 7 bases from J, with 8 bases between. The CDR3 coding sequence is TGTGCCAGCAGTTACTCCCGGGCCCATACGCAGTATTTT. Amino acids: CASSYSRAHTQYF.

The rearrangement uses TRBV5-6 and TRBJ1-1; 8 bases align to TRBD1. CDR1 is SGHDT and CDR2 is YYEEEE in the germline V gene. This CDR3 comprises 15 residues. V gave up 0 bases and J gave up 4 bases; unmatched junction bases: 5. CDR3 sequence reads: CASSLETGATTEAFF. The CDR3 bases are TGTGCCAGCAGCTTGGAGACAGGGGCGACCACTGAAGCTTTCTTT.

Concerning this clone itself: This specimen includes other DNA sequences encoding the same CDR3. This sequence joins TRBV18 and TRBJ2-1, with D tentatively TRBD2 (6 bases). There are 15 residues in the CDR3. V lost 2 bases and J 0 bases, leaving 8 bases between the germline ends. Germline assignment: CDR1 KGHSH and CDR2 LQKENI. This CDR3 is CASSPGLSSYNEQFF. The CDR3 DNA follows: TGTGCCAGCTCACCAGGACTAAGCTCCTACAATGAGCAGTTCTTC. Full variable domain (outside the CDR3, taken from reference TRBV18 and TRBJ2-1): NAGVMQNPRHLVRRRGQEARLRCSPMKGHSHVYWYRQLPEEGLKFMVYLQKENIIDESGMPKERFSAEFPKEGPSILRIQQVVRGDSAAYFCASSPGLSSYNEQFFGPGTRLTVL.

This chain links TRBV11-2 with TRBJ2-3; 7 bases line up with TRBD2. With 5 bases clipped from V and 4 bases from J, the junction kept 9 bases outside the gene matches. The length of the CDR3 is 15 residues. The V gene's germline CDR1 is SGHAT and CDR2 FQNNGV. The CDR3 region has the DNA TGTGCCAGCAGCGAGCGCGGGAGAGGCTCAGATACGCAGTATTTT. Its protein product is CASSERGRGSDTQYF. Full variable domain (rest looked up from reference TRBV11-2 and TRBJ2-3): EAGVAQSPRYKIIEKRQSVAFWCNPISGHATLYWYQQILGQGPKLLIQFQNNGVVDDSQLPKDRFSAERLKGVDSTLKIQPAKLEDSAVYLCASSERGRGSDTQYFGPGTRLTVL.

V usage is TRBV7-2 and J usage is TRBJ1-3, with D maybe TRBD1 (6 bases). The germline V gene has CDR1 SGHTA and CDR2 FQGNSA. The CDR3 has 15 residues. Trimming took off 5 bases at V and 4 bases at J, with 15 bases between the two ends. CDR3 DNA sequence: TGTGCCAGCAGCCCGGGGGGGGCGCTCGGAAACACCATATATTTT. Protein: CASSPGGALGNTIYF.

The CDR3 bases are TGTGCCAGCAGAACCACAGGGAACACTGAAGCTTTCTTT. Encoded protein: CASRTTGNTEAFF. The chain employs TRBV6-1 and TRBJ1-1, with a weak D call TRBD1 (5 bases). With 6 bases removed from V and 1 base from J, the gap between germline ends came to 9 bases. The length of the CDR3 is 13 residues. Per the germline V gene, CDR1 is MNHNS and CDR2 is SASEGT.

The chain combines TRBV7-3 with TRBJ2-6; D is possibly TRBD2 (6 bases). The CDR3 sequence is 16 residues long. Trimming removed 0 bases at V and 2 bases at J, with 8 bases between. The germline gives CDR1 SGHTA, CDR2 FQGTGA. The CDR3 spells CASSLTGGAGANVLTF. For the CDR3, the DNA is TGTGCCAGCAGCTTAACCGGGGGAGCTGGGGCCAACGTCCTGACTTTC.

This CDR3 reads CASSYSKGTGFEKLFF. CDR3 coding DNA: TGTGCCAGCAGTTACTCGAAAGGGACAGGGTTCGAAAAACTGTTTTTT. This sequence joins TRBV6-5 and TRBJ1-4; the match to TRBD1 covers 9 bases. Looked up from germline, CDR1 is MNHEY and CDR2 is SVGAGI. V trimming: 0 bases; J trimming: 8 bases; junction bases outside the gene matches: 7. The CDR3 length is 16 residues.

V usage is TRBV9 and J usage is TRBJ2-5; no clear D gene. V gave up 3 bases and J gave up 1 base, with 10 bases separating them. The germline V gene encodes CDR1 SGDLS and CDR2 YYNGEE. This CDR3 spans 14 amino acids. The CDR3 loop reads CASSDHSTQETQYF. DNA for the CDR3: TGTGCCAGCAGCGATCACAGTACCCAAGAGACCCAGTACTTC.

Worth noting for this clone: At the DNA level, this CDR3 is encoded by other sequences in the same sample as well. The rearrangement uses TRBV28 and TRBJ1-2, with D perhaps TRBD1 (5 bases). The germline gives CDR1 MDHEN, CDR2 SYDVKM. The CDR3 totals 13 residues. V was clipped by 3 bases and J by 2 bases, with 7 bases between them. Here the CDR3 DNA reads TGTGCCAGCAGTTTCGGGGCGAACTATGGCTACACCTTC. It is translated as CASSFGANYGYTF.

This chain links TRBV5-4 with TRBJ2-7; D possibly matches TRBD1 or TRBD2 (5 bases each). In germline, CDR1 is SGHNT, CDR2 YYREEE (reference sequence). This CDR3 has 14 amino acids. Trimming pared 0 bases from V and 5 bases from J, leaving 12 bases between. The CDR3: CASSLGGRLDEQYF. In nucleotides, the CDR3 is TGTGCCAGCAGCTTGGGGGGACGGTTAGACGAGCAGTACTTC.

About this clone itself: The sample carries other DNA sequences with the same CDR3. This chain uses TRBV5-1 with TRBJ1-4; unclear D gene. Trimming left V 1 base short and J 1 base short, with 5 bases between. This CDR3 spans 14 amino acids. Germline V gene lookup returns CDR1 SGHRS and CDR2 YFSETQ. CDR3 nucleotide sequence: TGCGCCAGCAGCTTGAGTGGAACTAATGAAAAACTGTTTTTT. This codes for CASSLSGTNEKLFF. The entire variable domain, with the rest obtained from reference TRBV5-1 and TRBJ1-4, is as follows: KAGVTQTPRYLIKTRGQQVTLSCSPISGHRSVSWYQQTPGQGLQFLFEYFSETQRNKGNFPGRFSGRQFSNSRSEMNVSTLELGDSALYLCASSLSGTNEKLFFGSGTQLSVL.

Worth noting for this clone: The sample contains more than one DNA sequence encoding this CDR3. The chain is built from TRBV6-1 and TRBJ1-2; perhaps TRBD1 as D (5 bases). CDR3 length: 13 residues. The V and J ends lost 2 bases and 4 bases respectively, with 8 bases between them. Germline values: CDR1 MNHNS, CDR2 SASEGT. DNA for the CDR3: TGTGCCAGCAGTGAACGGGGACCCTATGGCTACACCTTC. Amino acid sequence: CASSERGPYGYTF.

This rearrangement joins TRBV7-9 to TRBJ1-4; 9 bases align to TRBD1. This CDR3 comprises 19 residues. The germline V gene encodes CDR1 SEHNR and CDR2 FQNEAQ (reference sequence). The junction had 18 bases not matched to a gene; V was cut back by 2 bases and J by 8 bases. DNA for the CDR3: TGTGCCAGCAGCTTAATCCCCGGGACAGGGTTCCCAGAGGACGAAAAACTGTTTTTT. Its protein is CASSLIPGTGFPEDEKLFF.

Comments on this clone: Within the sample, other DNA sequences also encode this same CDR3. This CDR3 is CAISESSGQETQYF. CDR3 DNA: TGTGCCATCAGTGAGTCTAGCGGGCAAGAGACCCAGTACTTC. J is TRBJ2-5 and V is TRBV10-3; TRBD2 aligns across 7 bases. The CDR3 runs to 14 residues. The V gene's germline CDR1 is ENHRY and CDR2 SYGVKD. V lost 0 bases, J lost 2 bases, and 0 bases stayed unmatched.

This clone was recorded a few times. The genes are TRBV30 and TRBJ1-1; no clear D. Looked up from germline, CDR1 is GTSNPN and CDR2 is SVGIG (reference sequence). The CDR3 sequence is 12 residues long. The ends were cut back, 3 bases at V and 3 bases at J, with 8 bases in the middle. The CDR3 coding sequence is TGTGCCTGGAGGCGAAGGGACACTGAAGCTTTCTTT. Protein sequence: CAWRRRDTEAFF. Full variable domain (missing parts from reference TRBV30 and TRBJ1-1): SQTIHQWPATLVQPVGSPLSLECTVEGTSNPNLYWYRQAAGRGLQLLFYSVGIGQISSEVPQNLSASRPQDRQFILSSKKLLLSDSGFYLCAWRRRDTEAFFGQGTRLTVV.